The 27 T cell receptor beta chains below were found in one sample sequenced in a study of cytomegalovirus exposure and HLA in healthy donors. Some clones are missing from TCRdb's copy, which holds only in-frame ones; the method was immunoSEQ multiplex PCR. The sample consists of over 200,000 clones, roughly 88% of them appearing once. The sequenced sample was PBMCs. The receptors here all came from a woman aged 18-29 years in good health and CMV-seronegative.

This clone is a singleton in its sample. The chain is built from TRBV20-1 and TRBJ2-1; D not certain. The CDR3 is 11 amino acids. V gave up 3 bases and J gave up 8 bases, with 8 bases separating them. The germline V gene encodes CDR1 DFQATT and CDR2 SNEGSKA (reference sequence). The CDR3 DNA reads TGCAGTGCTAGGGGCTCGTATGAGCAGTTCTTC. Translated, it gives CSARGSYEQFF.

This clone came up once. The chain combines TRBV9 with TRBJ2-3; TRBD2 matches at 9 bases. Germline CDR1 SGDLS, CDR2 YYNGEE. The J segment lost 7 bases and the V segment lost 0 bases, leaving 9 bases of the junction unmatched. This CDR3 comprises 16 residues. In nucleotides, the CDR3 is TGTGCCAGCAGCGTAGCTGAGCGGGGGGATACGAATACGCAGTATTTT. This codes for CASSVAERGDTNTQYF.

This clone has only a few counts. The chain has TRBV20-1 and TRBJ1-2; no clear D. Germline values: CDR1 DFQATT, CDR2 SNEGSKA (reference sequence). The CDR3 is made up of 11 amino acids. Trimming cost V 6 bases and J 8 bases, with 13 bases left between them. The chain's CDR3 is CSAHPGSGYTF. CDR3 coding DNA: TGCAGTGCCCACCCAGGTTCCGGCTACACCTTC.

The chain has TRBV25-1 and TRBJ2-1; 9 bases map to TRBD1. Germline CDR1 MGHDK, CDR2 SYGVNS. V was clipped by 9 bases and J by 0 bases; unmatched bases: 3. The CDR3 loop spans 14 amino acids. This CDR3 reads CASGTGSSYNEQFF. CDR3 DNA: TGTGCCAGTGGGACAGGGAGCTCCTACAATGAGCAGTTCTTC.

DNA for the CDR3: TGTGCCAGCAGCCTCCTAGGGACAGGGGAAGGCACCTTC. This codes for CASSLLGTGEGTF. The V gene is TRBV5-6, the J gene TRBJ1-2; 10 bases match TRBD1. J was trimmed by 13 bases and V by 4 bases; bases with no gene match: 10. The germline gives CDR1 SGHDT, CDR2 YYEEEE. The CDR3 is 13 amino acids.

A remark on this clone: The junction does not match germline at one end; this may be a read error. The genes are TRBV19 and TRBJ2-7; D uncertain. This CDR3 is built from 15 residues. Germline V gene lookup returns CDR1 LNHDA and CDR2 SQIVND (reference sequence). CDR3 nucleotides: TGTGCCAGTAGTCTAGAGGCGAGGCTCCCCTACGAGCAGTACTTC. Translating gives CASSLEARLPYEQYF.

This clone was observed a single time. The chain has TRBV5-1 and TRBJ2-3, with TRBD1 matching over 9 bases. This CDR3 is 16 amino acids long. Unmatched junction bases numbered 12, after V lost 4 bases and J lost 6 bases. Germline-derived CDR1 and CDR2 are SGHRS and YFSETQ. For the CDR3, the DNA is TGCGCCAGCAGCGGGGGGACAGGGACTTCCTGGGATACGCAGTATTTT. It is translated as CASSGGTGTSWDTQYF.

This chain links TRBV27 with TRBJ1-5; D may be TRBD1 (6 bases). Germline CDR1 and CDR2: MNHEY and SMNVEV (reference sequence). Trimming pared 3 bases from V and 6 bases from J, leaving 18 bases between. The CDR3 runs 16 residues. In DNA form, the CDR3 reads TGTGCCAGCAGTTTGGGGCCGGGGGGCGCAAGTCAGCCCCAGCATTTT. Amino acids: CASSLGPGGASQPQHF.

The chain carries TRBV30 and TRBJ2-5; possibly TRBD2 for D (6 bases). The V and J ends lost 0 bases and 7 bases respectively, with 12 bases between them. Germline V gene data show CDR1 as GTSNPN and CDR2 as SVGIG (reference sequence). The CDR3 covers 13 residues. The CDR3 protein is CAWSVRPAGTQYF. CDR3 sequence (DNA): TGTGCCTGGAGTGTACGCCCAGCGGGGACCCAGTACTTC.

The gene calls are TRBV7-3 and TRBJ2-5, with D possibly TRBD1 on 6 matching bases. Germline loops: CDR1 SGHTA, CDR2 FQGTGA. V was clipped by 0 bases and J by 0 bases, with 14 bases between them. The CDR3 consists of 17 residues. The CDR3 protein is CASSLTGPGAYQETQYF. DNA of the CDR3: TGTGCCAGCAGCTTAACAGGGCCAGGGGCGTACCAAGAGACCCAGTACTTC.

The V and J genes are TRBV30 and TRBJ2-3; TRBD2 is a possible D gene (6 bases). The V gene's germline CDR1 is GTSNPN and CDR2 SVGIG (reference sequence). Between the trimmed V and J ends, which lost 2 bases and 3 bases, there was a span of 9 bases. The CDR3 loop spans 13 amino acids. The chain's CDR3 is CAWSRGWTDTQYF. Written as DNA, the CDR3 is TGTGCCTGGAGTCGGGGGTGGACAGATACGCAGTATTTT.

The V and J genes are TRBV19 and TRBJ2-7; TRBD1 aligns across 9 bases. V shed 4 bases and J 1 base; nucleotides not matched to a gene: 5. CDR1 LNHDA and CDR2 SQIVND come from the germline V gene (reference sequence). The CDR3 is 15 residues long. CDR3 loop: CASSTGTGISYEQYF. The CDR3 DNA is TGTGCCAGTAGTACAGGGACAGGGATTTCCTACGAGCAGTACTTC. Variable domain in full (rest from reference TRBV19 and TRBJ2-7): DGGITQSPKYLFRKEGQNVTLSCEQNLNHDAMYWYRQDPGQGLRLIYYSQIVNDFQKGDIAEGYSVSREKKESFPLTVTSAQKNPTAFYLCASSTGTGISYEQYFGPGTRLTVT.

The V and J genes are TRBV5-1 and TRBJ2-1; TRBD2 matches at 7 bases. V gave up 2 bases and J gave up 6 bases; unmatched junction bases: 11. This CDR3 spans 16 amino acids. The germline V gene encodes CDR1 SGHRS and CDR2 YFSETQ. DNA of the CDR3: TGCGCCAGCAGCTTAGCGGCTAGCGGAACCTTCAATGAGCAGTTCTTC. This codes for CASSLAASGTFNEQFF. The complete variable domain, with remaining parts taken from reference TRBV5-1 and TRBJ2-1, reads KAGVTQTPRYLIKTRGQQVTLSCSPISGHRSVSWYQQTPGQGLQFLFEYFSETQRNKGNFPGRFSGRQFSNSRSEMNVSTLELGDSALYLCASSLAASGTFNEQFFGPGTRLTVL.

The CDR3 coding sequence is TGTGCCAGCAGTGGACTAGAGTACGAGCAGTACTTC. This encodes CASSGLEYEQYF. The rearrangement joins TRBV6-1 to TRBJ2-7; a possible D gene is TRBD2 (6 bases). The CDR3 contains 12 residues. Per the germline V gene, CDR1 is MNHNS and CDR2 is SASEGT. The germline V and J ends were trimmed by 4 bases and 4 bases, with 8 bases remaining between them.

This clone showed up just once. The V call is TRBV2, the J call TRBJ2-3; TRBD1 might be the D (10 bases). The CDR3 contains 16 residues. Per the germline V gene, CDR1 is SNHLY and CDR2 is FYNNEI. Trimming stripped 5 bases from V and 4 bases from J, with 19 bases between. The CDR3 bases are TGTGCCAGCAGTCGCTCTAGCGGGACAGGGGCAGATACGCAGTATTTT. Its protein is CASSRSSGTGADTQYF.

This clone was observed once. The chain links TRBV6-5 to TRBJ1-1, with a possible D match to TRBD1 (5 bases). Trimming took 0 bases from V and 0 from J, leaving 11 bases between them. This CDR3 comprises 16 residues. The V gene's germline CDR1 is MNHEY and CDR2 SVGAGI. The CDR3 region is CASSYSKGAMNTEAFF. The CDR3 DNA follows: TGTGCCAGCAGTTACTCAAAAGGGGCTATGAACACTGAAGCTTTCTTT.

This clone was observed a handful of times. This rearrangement joins TRBV28 to TRBJ2-7, with 11 positions matching TRBD2. From germline, CDR1 is MDHEN and CDR2 SYDVKM. The CDR3 extends over 15 amino acids. V gave up 5 bases and J gave up 0 bases; unmatched junction bases: 3. CDR3 region: CASSETSGISYEQYF. CDR3 sequence (DNA): TGTGCCAGCAGTGAGACTAGCGGGATCTCCTACGAGCAGTACTTC.

In its sample, this clone was seen a few times. The chain is built from TRBV7-8 and TRBJ2-1; 10 nucleotides agree with TRBD1. From germline, CDR1 is SGHVS and CDR2 FQNEAQ. V lost 5 bases, J lost 4 bases, and 8 bases stayed unmatched. This CDR3 spans 16 amino acids. CDR3 sequence reads: CASSRRDRGFYNEQFF. The CDR3 nucleotides are TGTGCCAGCAGCCGGCGGGACAGGGGCTTTTACAATGAGCAGTTCTTC.

This clone was seen a few times. The chain uses TRBV4-2 and TRBJ2-5; TRBD1 matches at 8 bases. The CDR3 is 15 amino acids. V trimming: 0 bases; J trimming: 4 bases; junction bases outside the gene matches: 4. Germline-derived CDR1 and CDR2 are LGHNA and YNFKEQ. The DNA of the CDR3 is TGTGCCAGCAGCCAAGAGGTCAGGGGGCGAGAGACCCAGTACTTC. Protein product: CASSQEVRGRETQYF.

In nucleotides, the CDR3 is TGTGCCAGCTCGGACTACAGGGGTTCCTACAATGAGCAGTTCTTC. Translating gives CASSDYRGSYNEQFF. The chain joins TRBV18 to TRBJ2-1, with D perhaps TRBD1 (7 bases). The germline CDR1 and CDR2 sequences are KGHSH and LQKENI. Between the trimmed V and J ends, which lost 6 bases and 1 base, there was a span of 13 bases. CDR3 length: 15 residues.

This chain joins TRBV19 and TRBJ1-5, with TRBD1 as a possible D gene (6 bases). This CDR3 has 14 residues. The ends were cut back, 6 bases at V and 0 bases at J, with 9 bases in the middle. Germline CDR1 reads LNHDA; CDR2 reads SQIVND (reference sequence). The CDR3 here is CASRDSYSNQPQHF. The DNA of the CDR3 is TGTGCCAGTAGGGACAGCTATAGCAATCAGCCCCAGCATTTT.

A few counts support this clone. The V call is TRBV18, the J call TRBJ1-1, with D perhaps matching TRBD1 (5 bases). V lost 5 bases to trimming and J lost 6 bases, with 7 bases between them. Germline values: CDR1 KGHSH, CDR2 LQKENI. The CDR3 is 11 amino acids. The CDR3, as DNA: TGTGCCAGCTCAGGGGACTCTGAAGCTTTCTTT. Residues: CASSGDSEAFF.

The chain joins TRBV2 to TRBJ1-5; the match to TRBD1 covers 8 bases. This CDR3 contains 15 residues. Germline V gene lookup returns CDR1 SNHLY and CDR2 FYNNEI. Trimming removed 6 bases from V and 5 bases from J; junction bases left unmatched: 9. The CDR3 sequence is CASRLGQGWDQPQHF. Written as DNA, the CDR3 is TGTGCCAGCAGGCTTGGACAGGGATGGGATCAGCCCCAGCATTTT.

This chain uses TRBV7-2 with TRBJ2-7; D is possibly TRBD2 (5 bases). V dropped 6 bases and J dropped 2 bases, with 11 bases sitting between them. The CDR3 loop spans 13 amino acids. Germline V gene data show CDR1 as SGHTA and CDR2 as FQGNSA. The CDR3 spells CASSIGVTYEQYF. The CDR3 bases are TGTGCCAGCAGTATCGGGGTGACCTACGAGCAGTACTTC.

This clone was detected only a few times. The chain links TRBV6-5 to TRBJ1-2; the D gene is possibly TRBD1 (6 bases). The CDR3 runs 12 residues. The V gene's germline CDR1 is MNHEY and CDR2 SVGAGI. Trimming took off 2 bases at V and 10 bases at J, with 11 bases between the two ends. In nucleotides, the CDR3 is TGTGCCAGCAGTTACGGGACAAAAGACTACACCTTC. It codes for CASSYGTKDYTF.

The chain joins TRBV6-6 to TRBJ1-2; D not resolved. V lost 5 bases, J lost 7 bases, and 8 bases lay in between. Germline values: CDR1 MNHNY, CDR2 SVGAGI (reference sequence). The CDR3 sequence is 11 residues long. The CDR3 DNA reads TGTGCCAGCAGTCGAGTGCCTGGCTACACCTTC. The encoded protein is CASSRVPGYTF.

The chain has TRBV2 and TRBJ2-7; 8 bases are shared with TRBD1. Germline V gene sequence: CDR1 SNHLY, CDR2 FYNNEI. Germline trimming cut 4 bases from V and 4 bases from J; bases unmatched to any gene: 6. The CDR3 length is 14 residues. The CDR3 sequence: CASSGTGILYEQYF. In DNA form, the CDR3 reads TGTGCCAGCAGTGGGACAGGGATCTTGTACGAGCAGTACTTC.